These T cell receptor beta chains were read from a single sample in a study of radiotherapy plus CTLA-4 blockade in lung cancer. Generated by immunoSEQ multiplex PCR, the TCRdb table keeps only in-frame clones and is missing some. The sample yields 70,000 to 90,000 clones, about 80% seen once. This specimen was peripheral blood, taken from a patient treated with radiotherapy plus ipilimumab. The source is a human donor with non-small cell lung cancer who had stable disease on radiotherapy plus ipilimumab. The CDR3 runs from the conserved cysteine through the conserved F or W. The D gene is left open where the match is weak. Only some rows state a clone size, as once, few, many or a class for expanded clones.

.,TRBV5-4,few,TRBJ2-7,CASSRPGIEQYF,TGTGCCAGCAGCCGCCCTGGGATCGAGCAGTACTTC
TRBD1,TRBV6-1,.,TRBJ1-4,CASKDRDATNEKLFF,TGTGCCAGCAAGGACAGGGATGCAACTAATGAAAAACTGTTTTTT
.,TRBV10-1,.,TRBJ1-1,CASSAYRNTEAFF,TGCGCCAGCAGTGCTTACAGGAACACTGAAGCTTTCTTT
TRBD2,TRBV5-4,.,TRBJ2-7,CASSLAVGLTEQYF,TGTGCCAGCAGCTTGGCCGTGGGACTAACCGAGCAGTACTTC
.,TRBV11-2,.,TRBJ1-2,CASAPPTPSSYGHTF,TGTGCCAGCGCACCCCCGACCCCGAGTAGCTATGGCCACACCTTC
.,TRBV18,.,TRBJ1-2,CASSPPYRAYGYTF,TGTGCCAGCTCACCACCGTACAGGGCCTATGGCTACACCTTC
TRBD1,TRBV28,.,TRBJ1-6,CASSPRGQGNSPLHF,TGTGCCAGCAGTCCAAGGGGGCAAGGAAATTCACCCCTCCACTTT
TRBD1,TRBV2,.,TRBJ1-3,CASSEKWQGAYTIYF,TGTGCCAGCAGTGAAAAGTGGCAGGGGGCATACACCATATATTTT
.,TRBV11-2,.,TRBJ2-5,CASSLGNRYQETQYF,TGTGCCAGCAGCTTAGGCAACAGGTACCAAGAGACCCAGTACTTC
TRBD1,TRBV6-6,.,TRBJ2-2,CATADRSTGELFF,TGTGCCACCGCGGACAGGAGCACCGGGGAGCTGTTTTTT